The 13 T cell receptor beta chains below were found in one sample sequenced in a study of OX40 agonist ivuxolimab in advanced cancers. Profiling relied on immunoSEQ multiplex PCR, and the TCRdb table lists in-frame clones only, not all of them. There are tens of thousands of clones in the sample; nearly 80% occur only once, and 10% to 15% lies in the top ten. Sequencing was performed on CD4+ or CD8+ T cells sorted from blood, taken in a trial of the OX40 agonist ivuxolimab. The source is an adult with an advanced solid tumor such as melanoma, head and neck, liver or kidney cancer.

V is TRBV15 and J is TRBJ2-1; 10 positions agree with TRBD2. Losses at the gene ends were 1 base for V and 7 bases for J; bases not matched to a gene: 4. The CDR3 is made up of 15 amino acids. Germline CDR1 LNHNV, CDR2 YYDKDF (reference sequence). This CDR3 reads CATSRGGSGRNEQFF. The CDR3, as DNA: TGTGCCACCAGCAGAGGTGGTAGCGGGAGGAATGAGCAGTTCTTC.

This chain joins TRBV10-2 and TRBJ2-1, with 7 bases fitting TRBD1. The V segment lost 8 bases and the J segment 6 bases; nucleotides outside the gene matches: 10. The CDR3 consists of 14 residues. The germline gives CDR1 WSHSY, CDR2 SAAADI. CDR3 in amino acids: CASGYGNRGNEQFF. CDR3 sequence (DNA): TGCGCCAGCGGTTACGGGAACAGGGGCAATGAGCAGTTCTTC.

The V and J genes are TRBV14 and TRBJ2-7, with TRBD1 matching 7 bases. The germline V gene has CDR1 SGHDN and CDR2 FVKESK. Germline trimming cut 4 bases from V and 0 bases from J; bases unmatched to any gene: 6. The CDR3 is 15 amino acids. Here the CDR3 reads CASSRTGAFSYEQYF. CDR3 DNA sequence: TGTGCCAGCAGCCGTACAGGGGCCTTCTCCTACGAGCAGTACTTC. Complete variable domain (other parts from reference TRBV14 and TRBJ2-7): EAGVTQFPSHSVIEKGQTVTLRCDPISGHDNLYWYRRVMGKEIKFLLHFVKESKQDESGMPNNRFLAERTGGTYSTLKVQPAELEDSGVYFCASSRTGAFSYEQYFGPGTRLTVT.

Only one count was recorded for this clone. The chain combines TRBV10-3 with TRBJ2-7, with 7 bases lining up with TRBD1. This CDR3 is built from 12 residues. Germline CDR1 is ENHRY and CDR2 is SYGVKD. V lost 7 bases, J lost 0 bases, and 0 bases stayed unmatched. The CDR3 bases are TGTGCCATCAAGGGGGCCTCCTACGAGCAGTACTTC. It specifies CAIKGASYEQYF.

This chain's CDR3 is CASSPGVGENSGNTIYF. The CDR3 bases are TGTGCCAGCTCACCTGGCGTAGGAGAGAACTCTGGAAACACCATATATTTT. The chain has TRBV18 and TRBJ1-3; D remains unclear. V lost 3 bases, J lost 0 bases, and 15 bases lay in between. Looked up from germline, CDR1 is KGHSH and CDR2 is LQKENI. This CDR3 contains 17 residues.

V is TRBV28 and J is TRBJ2-7; weak D call: TRBD2 (5 bases). CDR3 length equals 14 residues. Germline CDR1 and CDR2: MDHEN and SYDVKM. V lost 6 bases to trimming and J lost 2 bases, with 14 bases between them. The CDR3 region is CASSRSDGTYEQYF. The CDR3 region has the DNA TGTGCCAGCAGCCGCTCGGACGGGACCTACGAGCAGTACTTC.

This clone showed up just a few times. The V and J genes are TRBV28 and TRBJ2-3; TRBD2 agrees at 7 bases. Germline V gene sequence: CDR1 MDHEN, CDR2 SYDVKM. The V gene end was trimmed by 3 bases and the J gene end by 1 base; junction bases not matched to a gene: 1. The CDR3 sequence is 14 residues long. CDR3 loop: CASSFLAGTDTQYF. In DNA, the CDR3 is TGTGCCAGCAGTTTTCTAGCGGGCACAGATACGCAGTATTTT.

CDR3 sequence (DNA): TGTGCCAGCAGCAAGGACCGTTCGGATACGCAGTATTTT. Translated, it gives CASSKDRSDTQYF. V and J are TRBV5-4 and TRBJ2-3; D gene ambiguous. Germline V lookup: CDR1 SGHNT, CDR2 YYREEE (reference sequence). This CDR3 region has 13 residues. Trimming took off 4 bases at V and 6 bases at J, with 12 bases between the two ends.

This chain links TRBV18 with TRBJ2-5; 9 bases agree with TRBD2. The J segment lost 6 bases and the V segment lost 2 bases, leaving 10 bases of the junction unmatched. Germline assignment: CDR1 KGHSH and CDR2 LQKENI. The CDR3 loop spans 16 amino acids. The DNA of the CDR3 is TGTGCCAGCTCACCAGTTGAGAGCGGGGGGATGAAGACCCAGTACTTC. It translates to CASSPVESGGMKTQYF.

This sequence joins TRBV18 and TRBJ2-7, with 9 bases identical to TRBD2. CDR3 length: 15 amino acids. The V and J ends lost 6 bases and 4 bases, in that order; junction bases with no gene match: 10. The germline V gene encodes CDR1 KGHSH and CDR2 LQKENI. CDR3 sequence: CASSFSREGLYEQYF. CDR3 in DNA: TGTGCCAGCTCCTTTTCGCGGGAGGGCTTGTACGAGCAGTACTTC. The full variable domain, completed using reference TRBV18 and TRBJ2-7, is NAGVMQNPRHLVRRRGQEARLRCSPMKGHSHVYWYRQLPEEGLKFMVYLQKENIIDESGMPKERFSAEFPKEGPSILRIQQVVRGDSAAYFCASSFSREGLYEQYFGPGTRLTVT.

The chain employs TRBV28 and TRBJ1-1, with 8 bases aligning to TRBD1. The germline V gene has CDR1 MDHEN and CDR2 SYDVKM. The CDR3 length is 15 residues. V trimming: 2 bases; J trimming: 3 bases; junction bases outside the gene matches: 5. The CDR3 is CASSLRGQVYTEAFF. The CDR3 DNA follows: TGTGCCAGCAGTTTAAGGGGACAGGTGTACACTGAAGCTTTCTTT. Full variable domain (remainder filled in from reference TRBV28 and TRBJ1-1): DVKVTQSSRYLVKRTGEKVFLECVQDMDHENMFWYRQDPGLGLRLIYFSYDVKMKEKGDIPEGYSVSREKKERFSLILESASTNQTSMYLCASSLRGQVYTEAFFGQGTRLTVV.

The genes are TRBV5-1 and TRBJ1-2; D gene uncertain. There are 14 residues in the CDR3. Germline assignment: CDR1 SGHRS and CDR2 YFSETQ. V lost 7 bases, J lost 3 bases, and 16 bases lay in between. The CDR3 sequence: CASGPQDGYYGYTF. CDR3 bases: TGCGCCAGCGGCCCTCAGGACGGATACTATGGCTACACCTTC.

V gene TRBV6-5 combines with J gene TRBJ2-1; TRBD2 aligns across 8 bases. This CDR3 is 15 amino acids long. The V gene's germline CDR1 is MNHEY and CDR2 SVGAGI. V trimming: 4 bases; J trimming: 0 bases; junction bases outside the gene matches: 2. CDR3 bases: TGTGCCAGCAGTTTAGCGGGGAGCTCCTACAATGAGCAGTTCTTC. This sequence encodes CASSLAGSSYNEQFF.